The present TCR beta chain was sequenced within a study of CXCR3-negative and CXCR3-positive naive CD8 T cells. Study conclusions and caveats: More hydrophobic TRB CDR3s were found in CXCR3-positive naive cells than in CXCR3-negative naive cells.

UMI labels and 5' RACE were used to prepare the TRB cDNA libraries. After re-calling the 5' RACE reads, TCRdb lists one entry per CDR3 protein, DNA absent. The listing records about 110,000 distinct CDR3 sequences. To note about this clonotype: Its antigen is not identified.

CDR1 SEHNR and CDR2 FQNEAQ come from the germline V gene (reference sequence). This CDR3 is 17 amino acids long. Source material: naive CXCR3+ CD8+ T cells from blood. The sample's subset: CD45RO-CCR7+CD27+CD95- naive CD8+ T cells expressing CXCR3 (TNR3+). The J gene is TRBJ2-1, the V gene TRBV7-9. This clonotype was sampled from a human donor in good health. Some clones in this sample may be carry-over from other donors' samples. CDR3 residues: CASSTTDNADSYNEQFF.